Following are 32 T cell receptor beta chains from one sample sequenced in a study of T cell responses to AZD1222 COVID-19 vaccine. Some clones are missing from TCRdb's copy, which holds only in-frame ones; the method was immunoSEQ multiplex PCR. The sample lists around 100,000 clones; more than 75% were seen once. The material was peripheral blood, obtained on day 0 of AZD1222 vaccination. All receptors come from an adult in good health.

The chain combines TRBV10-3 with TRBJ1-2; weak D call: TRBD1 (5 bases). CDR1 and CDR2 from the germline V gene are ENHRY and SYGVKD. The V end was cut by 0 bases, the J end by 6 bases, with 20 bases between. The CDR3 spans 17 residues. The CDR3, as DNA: TGTGCCATCAGTGAGTCTGAACCAAATGGGGGTCGTCATGGCTACACCTTC. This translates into CAISESEPNGGRHGYTF.

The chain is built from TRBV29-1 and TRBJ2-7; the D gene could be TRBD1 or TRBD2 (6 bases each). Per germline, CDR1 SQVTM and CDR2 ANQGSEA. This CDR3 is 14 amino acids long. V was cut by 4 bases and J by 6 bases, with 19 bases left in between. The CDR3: CSVAPGGEDSEQYF. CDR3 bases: TGCAGCGTTGCCCCCGGGGGCGAAGATTCCGAGCAGTACTTC.

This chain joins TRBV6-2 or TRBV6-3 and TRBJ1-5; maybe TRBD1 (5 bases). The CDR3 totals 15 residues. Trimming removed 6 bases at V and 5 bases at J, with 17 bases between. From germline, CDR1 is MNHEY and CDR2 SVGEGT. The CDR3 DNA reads TGTGCCAGCAGCCCGGGGGGGAAGGGATATCAGCCCCAGCATTTT. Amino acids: CASSPGGKGYQPQHF.

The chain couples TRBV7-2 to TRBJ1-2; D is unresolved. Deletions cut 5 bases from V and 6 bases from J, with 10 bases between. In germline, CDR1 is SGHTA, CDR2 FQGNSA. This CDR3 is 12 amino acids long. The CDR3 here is CASSPRTDGYTF. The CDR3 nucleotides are TGTGCCAGCAGCCCTCGGACGGATGGCTACACCTTC.

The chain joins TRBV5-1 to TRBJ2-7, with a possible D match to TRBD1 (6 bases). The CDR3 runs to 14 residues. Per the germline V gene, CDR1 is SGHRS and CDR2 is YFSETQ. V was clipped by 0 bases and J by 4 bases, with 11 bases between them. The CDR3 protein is CASSLVPGVYEQYF. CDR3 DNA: TGCGCCAGCAGCTTGGTTCCAGGGGTTTACGAGCAGTACTTC.

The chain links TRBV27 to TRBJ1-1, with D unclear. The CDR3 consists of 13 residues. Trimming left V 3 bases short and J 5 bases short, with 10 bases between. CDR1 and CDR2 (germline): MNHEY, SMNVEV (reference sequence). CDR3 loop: CASSLWQKTEAFF. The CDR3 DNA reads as TGTGCCAGCAGTTTGTGGCAGAAGACTGAAGCTTTCTTT.

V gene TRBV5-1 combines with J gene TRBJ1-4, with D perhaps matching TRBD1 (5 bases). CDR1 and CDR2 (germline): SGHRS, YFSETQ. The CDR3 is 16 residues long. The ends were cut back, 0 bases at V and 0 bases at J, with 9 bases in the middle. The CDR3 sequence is CASSLGGAPTNEKLFF. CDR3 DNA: TGCGCCAGCAGCTTGGGAGGGGCCCCAACTAATGAAAAACTGTTTTTT.

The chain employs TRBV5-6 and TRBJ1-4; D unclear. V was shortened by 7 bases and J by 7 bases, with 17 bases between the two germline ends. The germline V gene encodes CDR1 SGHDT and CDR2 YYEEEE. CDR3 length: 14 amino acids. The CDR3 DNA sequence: TGTGCCAGCGGCCTCTCTCCTCATATTGAAAAACTGTTTTTT. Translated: CASGLSPHIEKLFF.

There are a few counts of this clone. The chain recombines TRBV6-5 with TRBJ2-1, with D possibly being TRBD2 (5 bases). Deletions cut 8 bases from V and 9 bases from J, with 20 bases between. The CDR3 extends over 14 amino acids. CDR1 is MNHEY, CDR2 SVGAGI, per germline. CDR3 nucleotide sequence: TGTGCCAGCGGGATGGCTAGCAGGAGGACTGAGCAGTTCTTC. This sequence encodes CASGMASRRTEQFF.

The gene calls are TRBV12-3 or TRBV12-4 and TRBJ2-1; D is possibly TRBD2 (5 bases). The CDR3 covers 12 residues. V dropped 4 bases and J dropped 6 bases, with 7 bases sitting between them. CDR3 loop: CASSWTFNEQFF. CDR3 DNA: TGTGCCAGCAGTTGGACTTTCAATGAGCAGTTCTTC.

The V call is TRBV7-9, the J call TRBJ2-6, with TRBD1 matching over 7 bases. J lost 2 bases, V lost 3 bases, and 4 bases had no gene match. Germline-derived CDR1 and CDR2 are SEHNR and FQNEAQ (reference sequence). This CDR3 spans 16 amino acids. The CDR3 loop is CASSFAQGAGANVLTF. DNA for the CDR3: TGTGCCAGCAGCTTCGCGCAGGGGGCTGGGGCCAACGTCCTGACTTTC. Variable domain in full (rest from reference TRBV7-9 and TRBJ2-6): DTGVSQNPRHKITKRGQNVTFRCDPISEHNRLYWYRQTLGQGPEFLTYFQNEAQLEKSRLLSDRFSAERPKGSFSTLEIQRTEQGDSAMYLCASSFAQGAGANVLTFGAGSRLTVL.

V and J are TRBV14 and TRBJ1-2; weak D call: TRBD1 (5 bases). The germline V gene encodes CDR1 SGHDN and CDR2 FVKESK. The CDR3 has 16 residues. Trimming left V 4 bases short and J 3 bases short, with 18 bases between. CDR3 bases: TGTGCCAGCAGCCGGTTGGGGCAGGGATCGGACTATGGCTACACCTTC. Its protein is CASSRLGQGSDYGYTF.

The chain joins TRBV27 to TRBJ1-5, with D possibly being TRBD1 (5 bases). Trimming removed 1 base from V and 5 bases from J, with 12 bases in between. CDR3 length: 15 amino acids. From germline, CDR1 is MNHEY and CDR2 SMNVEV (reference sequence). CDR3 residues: CASSLWAGLDQPQHF. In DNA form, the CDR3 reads TGTGCCAGCAGTTTATGGGCAGGGCTCGATCAGCCCCAGCATTTT.

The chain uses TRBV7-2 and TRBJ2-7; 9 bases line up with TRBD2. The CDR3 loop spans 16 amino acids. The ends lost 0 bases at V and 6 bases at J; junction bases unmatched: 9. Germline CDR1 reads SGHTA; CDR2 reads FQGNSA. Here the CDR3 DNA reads TGTGCCAGCAGCTTAGCATGGGCGGGAGGGTTAAGCGAGCAGTACTTC. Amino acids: CASSLAWAGGLSEQYF.

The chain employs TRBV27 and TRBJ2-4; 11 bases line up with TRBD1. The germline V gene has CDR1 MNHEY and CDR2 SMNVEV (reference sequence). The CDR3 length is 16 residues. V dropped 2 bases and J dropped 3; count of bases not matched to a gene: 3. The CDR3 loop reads CASSLIGTGGKNIQYF. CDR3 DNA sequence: TGTGCCAGCAGTTTAATTGGGACAGGGGGCAAAAACATTCAGTACTTC.

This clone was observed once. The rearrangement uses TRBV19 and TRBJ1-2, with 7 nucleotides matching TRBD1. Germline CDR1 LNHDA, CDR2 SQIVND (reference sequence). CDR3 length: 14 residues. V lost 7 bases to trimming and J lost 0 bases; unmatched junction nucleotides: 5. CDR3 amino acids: CASTRDRANYGYTF. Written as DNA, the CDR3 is TGTGCCAGTACCCGGGACAGAGCTAACTATGGCTACACCTTC. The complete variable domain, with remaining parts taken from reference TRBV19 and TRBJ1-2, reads DGGITQSPKYLFRKEGQNVTLSCEQNLNHDAMYWYRQDPGQGLRLIYYSQIVNDFQKGDIAEGYSVSREKKESFPLTVTSAQKNPTAFYLCASTRDRANYGYTFGSGTRLTVV.

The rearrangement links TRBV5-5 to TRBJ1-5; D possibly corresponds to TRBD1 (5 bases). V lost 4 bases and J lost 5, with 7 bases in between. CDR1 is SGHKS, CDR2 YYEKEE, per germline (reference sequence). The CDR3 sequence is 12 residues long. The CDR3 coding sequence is TGTGCCAGCAGCGTGGGGGATCAGCCCCAGCATTTT. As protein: CASSVGDQPQHF.

The CDR3 protein is CASSLFVSAGGSSYEQYF. CDR3 in DNA: TGTGCCAGCAGTTTATTCGTTTCCGCGGGGGGTAGCTCCTACGAGCAGTACTTC. The V gene is TRBV28, the J gene TRBJ2-7, with 8 nucleotides matching TRBD2. With V trimmed by 1 base and J by 0 bases, 11 bases remained unmatched. Germline V lookup: CDR1 MDHEN, CDR2 SYDVKM. The CDR3 covers 18 residues.

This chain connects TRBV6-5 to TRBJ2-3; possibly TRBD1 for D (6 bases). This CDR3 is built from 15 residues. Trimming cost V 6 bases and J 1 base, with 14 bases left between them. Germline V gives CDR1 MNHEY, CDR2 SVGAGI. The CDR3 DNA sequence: TGTGCCAGCAGCCTTCAGACAGGAGGCACAGATACGCAGTATTTT. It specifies CASSLQTGGTDTQYF.

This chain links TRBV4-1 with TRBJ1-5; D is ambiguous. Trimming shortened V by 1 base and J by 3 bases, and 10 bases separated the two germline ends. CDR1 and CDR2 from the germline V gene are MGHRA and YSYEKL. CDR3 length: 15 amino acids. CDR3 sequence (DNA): TGCGCCAGCAGCCAAGTTCAAGGGAACAATCAGCCCCAGCATTTT. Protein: CASSQVQGNNQPQHF.

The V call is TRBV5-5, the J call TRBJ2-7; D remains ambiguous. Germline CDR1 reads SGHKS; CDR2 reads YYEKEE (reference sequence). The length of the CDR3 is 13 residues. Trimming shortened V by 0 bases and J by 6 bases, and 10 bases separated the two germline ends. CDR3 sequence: CASSLETLGEQYF. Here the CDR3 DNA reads TGTGCCAGCAGCTTGGAGACCCTTGGCGAGCAGTACTTC.

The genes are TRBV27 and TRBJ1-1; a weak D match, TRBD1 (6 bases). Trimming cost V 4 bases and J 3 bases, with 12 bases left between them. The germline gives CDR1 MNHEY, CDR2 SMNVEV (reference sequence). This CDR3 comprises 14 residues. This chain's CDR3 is CASSSNYRDTEAFF. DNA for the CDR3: TGTGCCAGCAGTTCCAACTACAGGGACACTGAAGCTTTCTTT.

The CDR3, as DNA: TGCAGCGTGCAGGCCGGCGGGGTTCCCTCTGGGGCCAACGTCCTGACTTTC. Translation gives CSVQAGGVPSGANVLTF. The chain carries TRBV29-1 and TRBJ2-6, with a possible D match to TRBD2 (6 bases). This CDR3 spans 17 amino acids. The germline V gene has CDR1 SQVTM and CDR2 ANQGSEA. Trimming pared 6 bases from V and 0 bases from J, leaving 18 bases between.

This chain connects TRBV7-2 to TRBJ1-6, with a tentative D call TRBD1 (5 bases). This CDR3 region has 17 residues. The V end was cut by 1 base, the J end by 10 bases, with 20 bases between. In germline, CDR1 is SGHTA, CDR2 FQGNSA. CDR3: CASSLELNWASGSPLHF. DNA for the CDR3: TGTGCCAGCAGCTTAGAACTTAACTGGGCTTCAGGGTCACCCCTCCACTTT.

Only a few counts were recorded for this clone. The CDR3: CASTLNGYTEAFF. The CDR3 nucleotides read TGTGCCAGCACCCTGAACGGGTACACTGAAGCTTTCTTT. The chain employs TRBV2 and TRBJ1-1, with D hard to call. Trimming shortened V by 7 bases and J by 3 bases, and 12 bases separated the two germline ends. Germline V gives CDR1 SNHLY, CDR2 FYNNEI. The CDR3 spans 13 residues.

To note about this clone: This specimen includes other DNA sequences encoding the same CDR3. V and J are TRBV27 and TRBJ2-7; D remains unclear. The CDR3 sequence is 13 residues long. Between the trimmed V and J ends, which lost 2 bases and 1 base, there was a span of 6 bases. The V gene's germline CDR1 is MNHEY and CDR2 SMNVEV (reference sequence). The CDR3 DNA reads TGTGCCAGCAGTTTAGGCCGGTCCTACGAGCAGTACTTC. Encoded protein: CASSLGRSYEQYF.

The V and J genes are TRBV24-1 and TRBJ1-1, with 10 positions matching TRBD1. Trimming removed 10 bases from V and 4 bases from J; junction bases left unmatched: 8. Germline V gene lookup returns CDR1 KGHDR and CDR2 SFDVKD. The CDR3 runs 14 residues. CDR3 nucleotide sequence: TGTGCCACACGGACAGGGGGGGACAGCACTGAAGCTTTCTTT. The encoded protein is CATRTGGDSTEAFF.

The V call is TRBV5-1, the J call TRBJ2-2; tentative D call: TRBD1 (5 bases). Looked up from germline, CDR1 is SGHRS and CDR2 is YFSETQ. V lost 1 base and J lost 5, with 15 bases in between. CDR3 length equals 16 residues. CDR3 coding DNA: TGCGCCAGCAGCTTGAATGCAGGGTGGTCGACCGGGGAGCTGTTTTTT. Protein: CASSLNAGWSTGELFF.

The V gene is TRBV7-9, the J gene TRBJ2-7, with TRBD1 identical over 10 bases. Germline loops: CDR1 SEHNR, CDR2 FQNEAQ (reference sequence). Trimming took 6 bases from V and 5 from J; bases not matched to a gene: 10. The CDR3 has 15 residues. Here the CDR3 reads CASSFGQGVFNEQYF. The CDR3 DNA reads TGTGCCAGCAGTTTCGGACAGGGGGTGTTTAACGAGCAGTACTTC. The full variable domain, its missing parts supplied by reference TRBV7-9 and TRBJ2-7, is DTGVSQNPRHKITKRGQNVTFRCDPISEHNRLYWYRQTLGQGPEFLTYFQNEAQLEKSRLLSDRFSAERPKGSFSTLEIQRTEQGDSAMYLCASSFGQGVFNEQYFGPGTRLTVT.

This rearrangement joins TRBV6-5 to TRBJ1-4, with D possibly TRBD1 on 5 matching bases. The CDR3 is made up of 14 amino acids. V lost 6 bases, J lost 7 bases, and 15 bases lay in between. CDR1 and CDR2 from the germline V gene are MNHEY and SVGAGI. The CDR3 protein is CASRPRGYSEKLFF. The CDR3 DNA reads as TGTGCCAGCAGACCTAGGGGTTATTCTGAAAAACTGTTTTTT.

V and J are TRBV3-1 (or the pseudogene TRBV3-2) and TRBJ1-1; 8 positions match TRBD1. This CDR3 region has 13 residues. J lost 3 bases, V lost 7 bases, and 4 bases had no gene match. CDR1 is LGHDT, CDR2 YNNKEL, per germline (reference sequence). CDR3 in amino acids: CASNNRGDTEAFF. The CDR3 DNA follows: TGTGCCAGCAACAACAGGGGGGACACTGAAGCTTTCTTT.

This chain's CDR3 is CASSQGDPLSYEQYF. The CDR3 DNA reads TGTGCCAGCTCACAAGGAGATCCCCTTTCATACGAGCAGTACTTC. J is TRBJ2-7 and V is TRBV18; D not certain. From germline, CDR1 is KGHSH and CDR2 LQKENI. This CDR3 region has 15 residues. The V and J ends lost 4 bases and 4 bases respectively, with 17 bases between them.